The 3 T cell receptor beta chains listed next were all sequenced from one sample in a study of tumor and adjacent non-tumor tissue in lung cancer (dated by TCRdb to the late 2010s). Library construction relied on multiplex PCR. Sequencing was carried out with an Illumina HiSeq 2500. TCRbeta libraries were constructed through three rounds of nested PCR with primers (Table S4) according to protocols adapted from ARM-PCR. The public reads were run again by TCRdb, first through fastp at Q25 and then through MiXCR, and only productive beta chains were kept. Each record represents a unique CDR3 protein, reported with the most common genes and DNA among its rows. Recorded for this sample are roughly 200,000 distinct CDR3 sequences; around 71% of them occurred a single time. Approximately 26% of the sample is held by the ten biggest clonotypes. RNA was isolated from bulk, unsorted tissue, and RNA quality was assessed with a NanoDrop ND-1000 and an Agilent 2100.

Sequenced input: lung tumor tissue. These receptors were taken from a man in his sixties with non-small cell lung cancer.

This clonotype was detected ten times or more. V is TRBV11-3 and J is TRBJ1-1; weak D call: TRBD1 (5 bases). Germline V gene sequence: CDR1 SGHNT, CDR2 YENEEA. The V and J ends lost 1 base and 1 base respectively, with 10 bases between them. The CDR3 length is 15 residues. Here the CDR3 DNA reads TGTGCCAGCAGCTTAGGCCGGGACTGGAACACTGAAGCTTTCTTT. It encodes CASSLGRDWNTEAFF.

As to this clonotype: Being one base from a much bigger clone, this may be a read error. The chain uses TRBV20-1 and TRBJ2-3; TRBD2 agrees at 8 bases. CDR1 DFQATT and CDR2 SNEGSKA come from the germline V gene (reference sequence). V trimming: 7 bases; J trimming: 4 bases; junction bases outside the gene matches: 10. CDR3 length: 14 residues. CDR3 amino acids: CSGGHEAGADTQYF. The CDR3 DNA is TGCAGTGGTGGTCATGAAGCGGGAGCAGATACGCAGTATTTT.

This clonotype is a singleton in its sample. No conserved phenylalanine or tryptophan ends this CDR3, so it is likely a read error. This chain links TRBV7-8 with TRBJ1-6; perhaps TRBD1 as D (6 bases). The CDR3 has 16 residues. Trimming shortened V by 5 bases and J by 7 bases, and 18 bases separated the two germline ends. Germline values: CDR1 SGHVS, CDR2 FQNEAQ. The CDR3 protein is CASSKPDRALNSPLHY. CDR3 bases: TGTGCCAGCAGCAAACCGGACAGAGCGCTAAATTCACCCCTCCACTAT.